Below, one T cell receptor (beta chain) is given with its context. This sample was taken from a study of technical replicates of blood from a few donors. Libraries were prepared by immunoSEQ multiplex PCR; TCRdb keeps only in-frame clonotypes and omits some of them. The sample lists about 80,000 clones; roughly 93% were seen once. The TCR was taken from a human donor in good health. The sample consisted of T cells isolated from PBMCs.

The CDR3: CASSLGQGGTEAFF. CDR3 bases: TGTGCCAGCAGCTTAGGACAGGGGGGTACTGAAGCTTTCTTT. The chain uses TRBV11-2 and TRBJ1-1; 9 nucleotides agree with TRBD1. V dropped 1 base and J dropped 5; count of bases not matched to a gene: 2. This CDR3 is 14 amino acids long. The germline V gene encodes CDR1 SGHAT and CDR2 FQNNGV.